This TCR beta chain stems from a study of blood T cell repertoires in COVID-19. Study at large: Acute-phase and convalescent COVID-19 samples originated in the United States, Italy and Spain. Sample material is recorded as cDNA or gDNA derived from T cells, B-cell-depleted T cells, or PBMCs.

Clones were sequenced by immunoSEQ multiplex PCR, and TCRdb holds only the in-frame ones, with some missing. Of tens of thousands of clones listed, about nine tenths were seen once; the top ten hold approximately 15%. The CDR3 length is 17 residues. Germline V gene lookup returns CDR1 MDHEN and CDR2 SYDVKM. Trimming took 3 bases from V and 3 from J; bases not matched to a gene: 9. The chain couples TRBV28 to TRBJ2-7; 12 bases are a match to TRBD2. This TCR came from a man aged 80 or over with acute or convalescent COVID-19. Sequencing used peripheral blood. Here the CDR3 DNA reads TGTGCCAGCAGTTTTCCACTCACTAGCGGGGGGCTCTACGAGCAGTACTTC. Translated, it gives CASSFPLTSGGLYEQYF.